This TCR beta chain comes out of a study of cytomegalovirus exposure and HLA in healthy donors. General observations from the study: Sequences of the TCR beta chain were said to predict the HLA-A and HLA-B alleles of most subjects accurately. Per a prior analysis, the majority of TCR beta V segments were productive roughly 87% or roughly 30% of the time. Evidence from a later analysis indicated that most CMV-associated TCR beta chains looked HLA-restricted. V- and J-gene trimming in TCR beta was tied to a missense DCLRE1C variant by an analysis performed later.

The PCR had 60 Vbeta and 13 Jbeta primers. TCRdb's copy holds only in-frame clones and misses some; the assay was immunoSEQ multiplex PCR. The sample comprises about 200,000 clones, approximately 83% of which are singletons, and around 0.1% rests with the top ten. This clone has just a few counts. Its antigen is undetermined. There are 12 residues in the CDR3. V was clipped by 4 bases and J by 11 bases, with 13 bases between them. Germline V gives CDR1 SGHRS, CDR2 YFSETQ. Sequenced material: PBMCs. This TCR came from a boy younger than 10 in good health and CMV-seronegative. The gene calls are TRBV5-1 and TRBJ2-1; tentative D call: TRBD2 (5 bases). The CDR3 bases are TGCGCCAGCAGCACCTCGACGGGGAAGCAGTTCTTC. This sequence encodes CASSTSTGKQFF.